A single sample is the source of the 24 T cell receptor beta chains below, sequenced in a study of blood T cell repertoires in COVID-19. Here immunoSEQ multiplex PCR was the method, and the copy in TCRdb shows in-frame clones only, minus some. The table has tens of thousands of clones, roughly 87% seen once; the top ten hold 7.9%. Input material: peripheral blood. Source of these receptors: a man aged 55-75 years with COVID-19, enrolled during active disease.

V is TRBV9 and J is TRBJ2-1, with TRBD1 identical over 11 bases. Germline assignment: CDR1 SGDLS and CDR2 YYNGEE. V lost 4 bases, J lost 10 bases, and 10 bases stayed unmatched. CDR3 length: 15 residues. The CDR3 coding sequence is TGTGCCAGCAGCTACGGACAGGGGGCTGTCGGAGAGCAGTTCTTC. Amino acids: CASSYGQGAVGEQFF.

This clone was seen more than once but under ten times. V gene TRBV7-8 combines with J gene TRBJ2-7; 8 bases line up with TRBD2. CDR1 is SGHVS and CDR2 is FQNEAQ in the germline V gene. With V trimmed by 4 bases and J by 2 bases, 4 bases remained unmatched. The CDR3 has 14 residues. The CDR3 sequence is CASSSDSGAYEQYF. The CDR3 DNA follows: TGTGCCAGCAGCTCGGATAGCGGGGCCTACGAGCAGTACTTC.

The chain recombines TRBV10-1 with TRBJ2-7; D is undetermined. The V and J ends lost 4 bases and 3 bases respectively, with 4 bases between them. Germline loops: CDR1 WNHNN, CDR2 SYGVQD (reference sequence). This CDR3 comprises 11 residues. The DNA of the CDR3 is TGCGCCAGCAGTGCGGGCTACGAGCAGTACTTC. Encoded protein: CASSAGYEQYF.

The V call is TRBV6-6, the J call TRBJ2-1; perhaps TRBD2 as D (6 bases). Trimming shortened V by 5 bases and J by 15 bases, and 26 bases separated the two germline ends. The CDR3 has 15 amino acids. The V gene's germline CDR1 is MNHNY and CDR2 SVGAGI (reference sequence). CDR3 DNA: TGTGCCAGCAGTCCCTTTCTAGGGGCCTACGCGGGGCGGTTCTTC. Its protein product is CASSPFLGAYAGRFF.

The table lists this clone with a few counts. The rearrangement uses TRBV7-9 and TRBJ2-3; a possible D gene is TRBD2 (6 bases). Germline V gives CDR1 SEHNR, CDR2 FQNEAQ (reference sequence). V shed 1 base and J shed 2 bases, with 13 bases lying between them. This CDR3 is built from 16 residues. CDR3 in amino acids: CASSLGAGGATDTQYF. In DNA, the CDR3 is TGTGCCAGCAGCTTAGGGGCAGGAGGGGCCACAGATACGCAGTATTTT. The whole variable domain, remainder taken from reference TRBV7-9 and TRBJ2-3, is DTGVSQNPRHKITKRGQNVTFRCDPISEHNRLYWYRQTLGQGPEFLTYFQNEAQLEKSRLLSDRFSAERPKGSFSTLEIQRTEQGDSAMYLCASSLGAGGATDTQYFGPGTRLTVL.

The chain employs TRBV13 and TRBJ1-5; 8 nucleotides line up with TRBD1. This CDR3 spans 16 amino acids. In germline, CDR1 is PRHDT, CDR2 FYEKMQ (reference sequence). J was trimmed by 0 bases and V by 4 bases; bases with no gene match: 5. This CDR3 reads CASSSGTGRSNQPQHF. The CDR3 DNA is TGTGCCAGCAGCTCCGGGACAGGACGTAGCAATCAGCCCCAGCATTTT.

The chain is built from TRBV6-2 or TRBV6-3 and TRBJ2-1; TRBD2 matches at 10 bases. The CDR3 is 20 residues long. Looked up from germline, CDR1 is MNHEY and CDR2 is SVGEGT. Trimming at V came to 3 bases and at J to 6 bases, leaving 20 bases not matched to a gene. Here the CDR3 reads CASSYEPGNDFSSGGNEQFF. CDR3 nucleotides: TGTGCCAGCAGTTATGAGCCAGGGAACGATTTTTCTAGCGGGGGCAATGAGCAGTTCTTC.

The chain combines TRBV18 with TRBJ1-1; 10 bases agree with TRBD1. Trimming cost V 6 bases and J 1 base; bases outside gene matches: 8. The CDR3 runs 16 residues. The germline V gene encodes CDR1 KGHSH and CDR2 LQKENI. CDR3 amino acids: CASSSGTGAKNTEAFF. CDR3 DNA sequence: TGTGCCAGCTCGTCGGGGACAGGGGCCAAGAACACTGAAGCTTTCTTT.

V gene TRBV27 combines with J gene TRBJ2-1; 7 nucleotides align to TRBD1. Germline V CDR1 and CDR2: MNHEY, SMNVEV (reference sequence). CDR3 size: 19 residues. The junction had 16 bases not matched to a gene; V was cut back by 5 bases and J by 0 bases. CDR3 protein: CASSPLLRGTGVSYNEQFF. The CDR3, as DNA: TGTGCCAGCAGTCCTCTCCTCCGGGGTACAGGGGTCTCCTACAATGAGCAGTTCTTC.

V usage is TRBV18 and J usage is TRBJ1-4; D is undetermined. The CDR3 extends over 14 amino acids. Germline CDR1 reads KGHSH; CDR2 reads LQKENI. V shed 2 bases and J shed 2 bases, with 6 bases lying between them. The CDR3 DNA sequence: TGTGCCAGCTCACCAAAAGAGACTAATGAAAAACTGTTTTTT. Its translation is CASSPKETNEKLFF.

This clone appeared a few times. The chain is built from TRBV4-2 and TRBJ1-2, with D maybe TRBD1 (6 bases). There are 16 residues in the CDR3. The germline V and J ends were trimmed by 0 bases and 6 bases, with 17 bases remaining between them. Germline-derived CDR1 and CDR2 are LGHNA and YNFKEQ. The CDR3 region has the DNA TGTGCCAGCAGCCAAGAACTACTGGACAGTTTTGATGGCTACACCTTC. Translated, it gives CASSQELLDSFDGYTF.

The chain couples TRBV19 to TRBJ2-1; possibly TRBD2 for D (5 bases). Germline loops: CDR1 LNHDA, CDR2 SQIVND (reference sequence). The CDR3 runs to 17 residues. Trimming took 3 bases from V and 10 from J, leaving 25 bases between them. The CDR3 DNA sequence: TGTGCCAGTAGTATCTCAGTTTCGGGATTTTACAATGGGGAGCAGTTCTTC. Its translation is CASSISVSGFYNGEQFF.

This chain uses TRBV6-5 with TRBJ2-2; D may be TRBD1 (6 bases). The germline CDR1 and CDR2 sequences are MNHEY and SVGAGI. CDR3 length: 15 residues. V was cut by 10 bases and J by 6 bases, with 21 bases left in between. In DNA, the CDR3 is TGTGCCACCACACCGGACAGACCGCCCCCCGGGGAGCTGTTTTTT. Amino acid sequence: CATTPDRPPPGELFF.

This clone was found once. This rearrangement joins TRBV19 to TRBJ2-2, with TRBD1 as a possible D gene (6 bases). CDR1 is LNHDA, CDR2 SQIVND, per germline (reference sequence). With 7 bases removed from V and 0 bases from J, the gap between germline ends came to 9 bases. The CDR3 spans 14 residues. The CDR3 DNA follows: TGTGCCAGTAAGAGGGGGACGAACACCGGGGAGCTGTTTTTT. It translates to CASKRGTNTGELFF.

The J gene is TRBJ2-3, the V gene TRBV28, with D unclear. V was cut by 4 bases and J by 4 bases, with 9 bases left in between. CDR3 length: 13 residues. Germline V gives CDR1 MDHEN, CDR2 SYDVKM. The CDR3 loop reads CASSSPAADTQYF. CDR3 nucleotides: TGTGCCAGCAGTTCCCCCGCGGCAGATACGCAGTATTTT. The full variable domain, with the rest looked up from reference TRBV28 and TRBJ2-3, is DVKVTQSSRYLVKRTGEKVFLECVQDMDHENMFWYRQDPGLGLRLIYFSYDVKMKEKGDIPEGYSVSREKKERFSLILESASTNQTSMYLCASSSPAADTQYFGPGTRLTVL.

The CDR3 here is CASSQNLGPLGYTF. The CDR3 DNA follows: TGCGCCAGCAGCCAAAACCTGGGGCCCCTTGGCTACACCTTC. The rearrangement joins TRBV4-1 to TRBJ1-2; tentative D call: TRBD1 (5 bases). Looked up from germline, CDR1 is MGHRA and CDR2 is YSYEKL. V was cut by 2 bases and J by 7 bases, with 14 bases left in between. CDR3 length: 14 residues.

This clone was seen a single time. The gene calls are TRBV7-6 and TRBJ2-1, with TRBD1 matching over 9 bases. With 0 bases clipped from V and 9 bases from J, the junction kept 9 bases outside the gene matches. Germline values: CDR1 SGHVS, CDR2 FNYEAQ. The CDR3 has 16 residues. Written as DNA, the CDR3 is TGTGCCAGCAGCTTAGCACAGGGGGCGCTTCTGAGTGAGCAGTTCTTC. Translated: CASSLAQGALLSEQFF.

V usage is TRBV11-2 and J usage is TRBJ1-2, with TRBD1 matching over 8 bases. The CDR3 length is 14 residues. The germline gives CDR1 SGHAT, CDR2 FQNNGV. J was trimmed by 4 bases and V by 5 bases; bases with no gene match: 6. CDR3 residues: CASSVRQGLYGYTF. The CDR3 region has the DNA TGTGCCAGCAGCGTACGACAGGGGCTCTATGGCTACACCTTC.

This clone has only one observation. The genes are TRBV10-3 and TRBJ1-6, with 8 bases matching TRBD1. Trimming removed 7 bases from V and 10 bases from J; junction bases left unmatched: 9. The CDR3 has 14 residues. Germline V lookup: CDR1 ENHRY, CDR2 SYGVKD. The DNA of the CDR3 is TGTGCCATCACCACTAACCGACAGGGGTCACCCCTCCACTTT. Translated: CAITTNRQGSPLHF.

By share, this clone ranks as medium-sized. The CDR3 nucleotides read TGCAGCGCCCTCGCGGAGACCAGCTCCTACGAGCAGTACTTC. It is translated as CSALAETSSYEQYF. This chain connects TRBV29-1 to TRBJ2-7; D uncertain. CDR1 is SQVTM, CDR2 ANQGSEA, per germline. Deletions cut 7 bases from V and 0 bases from J, with 16 bases between. This CDR3 is built from 14 residues.

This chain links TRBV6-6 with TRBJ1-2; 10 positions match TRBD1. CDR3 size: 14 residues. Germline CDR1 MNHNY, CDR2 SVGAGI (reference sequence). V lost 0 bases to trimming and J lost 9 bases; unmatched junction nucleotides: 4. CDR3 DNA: TGTGCCAGCAGTTACTCGGACAGGGGGTCGAGCTACACCTTC. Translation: CASSYSDRGSSYTF.

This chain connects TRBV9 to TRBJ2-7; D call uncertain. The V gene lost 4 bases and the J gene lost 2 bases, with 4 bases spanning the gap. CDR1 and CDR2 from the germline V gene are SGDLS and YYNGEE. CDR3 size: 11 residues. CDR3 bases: TGTGCCAGCAGCTTAACCTACGAGCAGTACTTC. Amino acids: CASSLTYEQYF.

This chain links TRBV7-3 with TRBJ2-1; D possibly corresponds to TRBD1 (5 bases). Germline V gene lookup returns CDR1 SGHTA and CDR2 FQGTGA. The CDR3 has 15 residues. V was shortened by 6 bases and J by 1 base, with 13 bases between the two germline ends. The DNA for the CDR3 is TGTGCCAGCAGTCCATCCCCAGGGTCCTACAATGAGCAGTTCTTC. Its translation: CASSPSPGSYNEQFF.

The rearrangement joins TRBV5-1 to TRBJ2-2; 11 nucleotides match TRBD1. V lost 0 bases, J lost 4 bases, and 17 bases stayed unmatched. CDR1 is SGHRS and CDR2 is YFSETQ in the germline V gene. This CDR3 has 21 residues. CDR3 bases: TGCGCCAGCAGCTTGGCCGTAGGACAGGGGGCGTTAGCGGGTTTCACCGGGGAGCTGTTTTTT. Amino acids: CASSLAVGQGALAGFTGELFF.